This T cell receptor (beta chain) was documented in a study of blood T cell repertoires in COVID-19. Germline lookup yields CDR1 SGHTA and CDR2 FQGNSA. Trimming took 5 bases from V and 14 from J, leaving 22 bases between them. The CDR3 totals 15 residues. The data were produced by immunoSEQ multiplex PCR, yet TCRdb's version contains in-frame clones alone and is incomplete. In the table there are under 95,000 clones, about 90% of which are singletons. The source of this sequence is a human donor with acute or convalescent COVID-19. The donor label of this sample is uncertain. The chain carries TRBV7-2 and TRBJ1-6; D not certain. The sequenced sample consisted of peripheral blood. The chain's CDR3 is CASSQKAAGQETLHF. The CDR3 DNA is TGTGCCAGCAGCCAGAAGGCCGCAGGCCAGGAAACCCTCCACTTT.